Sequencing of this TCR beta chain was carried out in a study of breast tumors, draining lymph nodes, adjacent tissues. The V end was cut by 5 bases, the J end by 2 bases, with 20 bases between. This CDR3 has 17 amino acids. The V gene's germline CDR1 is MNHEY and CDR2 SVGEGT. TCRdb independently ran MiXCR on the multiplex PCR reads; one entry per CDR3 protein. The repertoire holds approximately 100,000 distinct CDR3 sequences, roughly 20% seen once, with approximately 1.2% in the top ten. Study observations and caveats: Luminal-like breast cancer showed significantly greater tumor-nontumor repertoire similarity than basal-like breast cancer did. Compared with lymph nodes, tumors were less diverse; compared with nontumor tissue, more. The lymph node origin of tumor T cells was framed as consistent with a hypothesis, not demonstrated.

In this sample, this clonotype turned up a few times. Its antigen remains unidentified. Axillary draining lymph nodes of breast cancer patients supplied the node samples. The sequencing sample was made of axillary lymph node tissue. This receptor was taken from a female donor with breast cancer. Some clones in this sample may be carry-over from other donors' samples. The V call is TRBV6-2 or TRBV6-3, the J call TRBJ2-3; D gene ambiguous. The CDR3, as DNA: TGTGCCAGCAGTCCCCGGACGGCCGACCGATTCACAGATACGCAGTATTTT. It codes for CASSPRTADRFTDTQYF.